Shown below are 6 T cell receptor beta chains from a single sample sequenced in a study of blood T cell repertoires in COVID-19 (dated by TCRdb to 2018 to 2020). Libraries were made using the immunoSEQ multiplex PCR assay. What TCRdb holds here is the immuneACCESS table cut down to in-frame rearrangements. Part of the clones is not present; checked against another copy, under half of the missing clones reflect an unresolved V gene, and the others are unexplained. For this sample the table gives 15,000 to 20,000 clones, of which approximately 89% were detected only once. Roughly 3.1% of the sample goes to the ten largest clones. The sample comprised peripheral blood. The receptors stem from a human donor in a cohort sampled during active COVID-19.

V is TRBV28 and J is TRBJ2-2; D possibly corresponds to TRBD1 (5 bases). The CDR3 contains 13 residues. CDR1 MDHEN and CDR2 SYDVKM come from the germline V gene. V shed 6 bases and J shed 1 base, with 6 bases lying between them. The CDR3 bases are TGTGCCAGCAGCGGACAGAACACCGGGGAGCTGTTTTTT. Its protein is CASSGQNTGELFF.

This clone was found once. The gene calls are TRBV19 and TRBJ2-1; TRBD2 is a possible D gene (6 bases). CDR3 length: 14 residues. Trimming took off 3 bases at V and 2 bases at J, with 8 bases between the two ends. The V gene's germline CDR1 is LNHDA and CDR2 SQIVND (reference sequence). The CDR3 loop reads CASSIRGTYNEQFF. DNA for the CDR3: TGTGCCAGTAGTATCCGGGGGACCTACAATGAGCAGTTCTTC. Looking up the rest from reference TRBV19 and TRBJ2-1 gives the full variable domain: DGGITQSPKYLFRKEGQNVTLSCEQNLNHDAMYWYRQDPGQGLRLIYYSQIVNDFQKGDIAEGYSVSREKKESFPLTVTSAQKNPTAFYLCASSIRGTYNEQFFGPGTRLTVL.

The CDR3 DNA sequence: TGTGCCAGCAGTTTAAGTCCGGTTTCCTACGAGCAGTACTTC. It yields the protein CASSLSPVSYEQYF. This chain links TRBV11-2 with TRBJ2-7; D not certain. This CDR3 contains 14 residues. Per germline, CDR1 SGHAT and CDR2 FQNNGV. The ends were cut back, 6 bases at V and 1 base at J, with 13 bases in the middle.

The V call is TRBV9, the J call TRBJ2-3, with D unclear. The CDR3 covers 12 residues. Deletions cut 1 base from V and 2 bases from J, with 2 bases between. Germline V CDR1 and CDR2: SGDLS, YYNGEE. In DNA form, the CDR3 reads TGTGCCAGCAGCGTACTCACAGATACGCAGTATTTT. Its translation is CASSVLTDTQYF. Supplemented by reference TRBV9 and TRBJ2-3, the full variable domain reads DSGVTQTPKHLITATGQRVTLRCSPRSGDLSVYWYQQSLDQGLQFLIQYYNGEERAKGNILERFSAQQFPDLHSELNLSSLELGDSALYFCASSVLTDTQYFGPGTRLTVL.

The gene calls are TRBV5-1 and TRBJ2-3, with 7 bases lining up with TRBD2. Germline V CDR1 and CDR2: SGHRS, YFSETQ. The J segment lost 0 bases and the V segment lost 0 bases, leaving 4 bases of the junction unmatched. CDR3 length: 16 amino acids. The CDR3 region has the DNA TGCGCCAGCAGCTTGGTCGGGGGGACTAGCACAGATACGCAGTATTTT. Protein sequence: CASSLVGGTSTDTQYF. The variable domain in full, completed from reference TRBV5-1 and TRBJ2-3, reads KAGVTQTPRYLIKTRGQQVTLSCSPISGHRSVSWYQQTPGQGLQFLFEYFSETQRNKGNFPGRFSGRQFSNSRSEMNVSTLELGDSALYLCASSLVGGTSTDTQYFGPGTRLTVL.

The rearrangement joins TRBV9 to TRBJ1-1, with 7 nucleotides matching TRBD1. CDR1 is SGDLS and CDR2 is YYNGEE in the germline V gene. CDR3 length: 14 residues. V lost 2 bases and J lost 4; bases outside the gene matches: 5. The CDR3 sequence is CASSVFPGGTEAFF. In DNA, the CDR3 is TGTGCCAGCAGCGTCTTTCCAGGGGGCACTGAAGCTTTCTTT.